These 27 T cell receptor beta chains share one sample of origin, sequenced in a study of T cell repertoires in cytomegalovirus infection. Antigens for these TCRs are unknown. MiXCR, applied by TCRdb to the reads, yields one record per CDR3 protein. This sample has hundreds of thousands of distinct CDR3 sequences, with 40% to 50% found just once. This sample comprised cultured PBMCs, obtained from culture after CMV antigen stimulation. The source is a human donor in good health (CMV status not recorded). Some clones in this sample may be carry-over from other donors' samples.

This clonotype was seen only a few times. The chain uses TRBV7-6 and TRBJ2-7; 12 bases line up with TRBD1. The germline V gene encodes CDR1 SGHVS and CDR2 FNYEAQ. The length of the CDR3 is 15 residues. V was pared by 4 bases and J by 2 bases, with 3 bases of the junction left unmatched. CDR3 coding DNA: TGTGCCAGCAGCTCGGGACAGGGGGCCCCCTACGAGCAGTACTTC. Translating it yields CASSSGQGAPYEQYF.

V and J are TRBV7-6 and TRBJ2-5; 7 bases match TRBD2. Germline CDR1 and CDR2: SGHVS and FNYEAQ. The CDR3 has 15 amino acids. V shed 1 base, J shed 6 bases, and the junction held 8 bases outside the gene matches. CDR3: CASSLELGRVQTQYF. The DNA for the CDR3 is TGTGCCAGCAGCTTAGAGCTGGGGAGGGTTCAGACCCAGTACTTC.

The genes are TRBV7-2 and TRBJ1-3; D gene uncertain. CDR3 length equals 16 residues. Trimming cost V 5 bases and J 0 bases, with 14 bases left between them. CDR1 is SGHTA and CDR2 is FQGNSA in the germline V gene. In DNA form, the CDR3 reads TGTGCCAGCAGCCTTCGGCGGGTCACCTCTGGAAACACCATATATTTT. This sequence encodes CASSLRRVTSGNTIYF.

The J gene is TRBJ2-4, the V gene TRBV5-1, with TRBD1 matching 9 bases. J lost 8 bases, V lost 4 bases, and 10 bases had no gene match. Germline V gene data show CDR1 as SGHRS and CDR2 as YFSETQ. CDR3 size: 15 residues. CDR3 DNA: TGCGCCAGCAGCCTTATTGGACAGGGGCAGGACATTCAGTACTTC. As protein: CASSLIGQGQDIQYF.

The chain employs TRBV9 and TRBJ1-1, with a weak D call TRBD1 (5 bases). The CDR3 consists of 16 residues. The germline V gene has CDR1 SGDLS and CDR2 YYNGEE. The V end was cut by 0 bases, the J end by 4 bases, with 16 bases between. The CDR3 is CASSVGAGDLGTEAFF. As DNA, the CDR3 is TGTGCCAGCAGCGTAGGGGCGGGGGATCTCGGCACTGAAGCTTTCTTT.

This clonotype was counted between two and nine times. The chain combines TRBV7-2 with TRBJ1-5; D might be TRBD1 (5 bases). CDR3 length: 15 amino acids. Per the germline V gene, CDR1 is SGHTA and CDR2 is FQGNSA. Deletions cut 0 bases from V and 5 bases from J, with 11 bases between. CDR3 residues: CASSLAWGGDQPQHF. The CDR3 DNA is TGTGCCAGCAGCTTAGCGTGGGGGGGGGATCAGCCCCAGCATTTT.

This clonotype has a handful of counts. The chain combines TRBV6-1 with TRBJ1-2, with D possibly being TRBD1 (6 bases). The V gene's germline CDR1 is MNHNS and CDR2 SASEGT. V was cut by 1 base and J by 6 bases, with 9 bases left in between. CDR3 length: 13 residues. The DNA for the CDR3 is TGTGCCAGCAGTGAAGTCTGGACAGATGGCTACACCTTC. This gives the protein CASSEVWTDGYTF.

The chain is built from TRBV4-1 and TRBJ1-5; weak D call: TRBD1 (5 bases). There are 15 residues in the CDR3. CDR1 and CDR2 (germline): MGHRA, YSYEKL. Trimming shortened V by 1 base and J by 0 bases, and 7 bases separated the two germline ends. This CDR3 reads CASSQGGNSNQPQHF. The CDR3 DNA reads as TGCGCCAGCAGCCAAGGGGGGAATAGCAATCAGCCCCAGCATTTT.

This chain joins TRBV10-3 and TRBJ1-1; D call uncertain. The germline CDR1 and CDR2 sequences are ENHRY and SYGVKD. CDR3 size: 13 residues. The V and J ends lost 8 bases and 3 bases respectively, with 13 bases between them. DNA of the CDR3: TGTGCCATCCGTGGTATGGGTGACACTGAAGCTTTCTTT. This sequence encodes CAIRGMGDTEAFF.

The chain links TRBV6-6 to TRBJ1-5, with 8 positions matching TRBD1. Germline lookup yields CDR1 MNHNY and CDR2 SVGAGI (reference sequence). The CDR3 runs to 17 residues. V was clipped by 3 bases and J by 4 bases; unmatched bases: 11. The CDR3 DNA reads TGTGCCAGCAGTTATACGAGGAACAGGGGGGAAAATCAGCCCCAGCATTTT. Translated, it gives CASSYTRNRGENQPQHF.

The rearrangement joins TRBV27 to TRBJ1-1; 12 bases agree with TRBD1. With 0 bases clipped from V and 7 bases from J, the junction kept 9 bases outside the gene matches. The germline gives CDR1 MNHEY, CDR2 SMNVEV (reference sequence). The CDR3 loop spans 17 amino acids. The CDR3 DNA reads TGTGCCAGCAGTTTATCGGGGGACAGGGGGCCTGGTGGTGAAGCTTTCTTT. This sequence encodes CASSLSGDRGPGGEAFF.

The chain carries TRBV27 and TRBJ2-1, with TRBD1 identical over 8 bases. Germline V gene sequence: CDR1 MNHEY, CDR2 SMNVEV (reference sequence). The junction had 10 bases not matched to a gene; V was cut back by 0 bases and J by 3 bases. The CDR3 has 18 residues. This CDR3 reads CASSLSGQGTIIYNEQFF. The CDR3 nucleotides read TGTGCCAGCAGTTTATCCGGACAGGGAACTATCATCTACAATGAGCAGTTCTTC.

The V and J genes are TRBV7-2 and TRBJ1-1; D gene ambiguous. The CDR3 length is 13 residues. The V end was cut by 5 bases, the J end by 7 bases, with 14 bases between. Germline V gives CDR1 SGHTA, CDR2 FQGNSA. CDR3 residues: CASSPSLGREAFF. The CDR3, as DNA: TGTGCCAGCAGCCCAAGCTTAGGTCGTGAAGCTTTCTTT.

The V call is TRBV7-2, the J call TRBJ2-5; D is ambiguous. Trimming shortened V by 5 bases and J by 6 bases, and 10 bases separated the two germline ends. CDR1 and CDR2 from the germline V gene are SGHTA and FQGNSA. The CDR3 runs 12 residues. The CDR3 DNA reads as TGTGCCAGCAGCCTTTCACGGCAGACCCAGTACTTC. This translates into CASSLSRQTQYF.

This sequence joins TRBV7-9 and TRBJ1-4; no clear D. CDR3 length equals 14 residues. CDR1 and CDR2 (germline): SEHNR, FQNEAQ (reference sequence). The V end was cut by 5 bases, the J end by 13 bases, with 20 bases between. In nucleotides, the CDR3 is TGTGCCAGCAGCCATCAAAGGCAAGCATGGGGACTGTTTTTT. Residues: CASSHQRQAWGLFF. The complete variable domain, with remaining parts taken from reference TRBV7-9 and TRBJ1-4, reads DTGVSQNPRHKITKRGQNVTFRCDPISEHNRLYWYRQTLGQGPEFLTYFQNEAQLEKSRLLSDRFSAERPKGSFSTLEIQRTEQGDSAMYLCASSHQRQAWGLFFGSGTQLSVL.

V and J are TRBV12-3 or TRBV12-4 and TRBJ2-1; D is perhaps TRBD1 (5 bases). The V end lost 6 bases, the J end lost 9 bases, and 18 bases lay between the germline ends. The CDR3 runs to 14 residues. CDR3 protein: CASSLFGVTGEQFF. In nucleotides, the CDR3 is TGTGCCAGCAGCTTGTTTGGGGTAACAGGTGAGCAGTTCTTC.

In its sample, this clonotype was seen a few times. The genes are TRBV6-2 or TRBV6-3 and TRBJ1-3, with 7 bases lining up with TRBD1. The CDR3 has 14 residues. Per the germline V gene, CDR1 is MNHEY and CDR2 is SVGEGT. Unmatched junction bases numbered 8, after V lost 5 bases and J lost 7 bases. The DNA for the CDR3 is TGTGCCAGCAGTCCGGGACAGAGGAGGAACACCATATATTTT. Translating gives CASSPGQRRNTIYF.

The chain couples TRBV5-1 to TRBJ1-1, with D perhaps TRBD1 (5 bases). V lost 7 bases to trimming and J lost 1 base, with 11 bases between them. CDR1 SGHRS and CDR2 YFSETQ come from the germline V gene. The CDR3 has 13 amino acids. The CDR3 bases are TGCGCCAGCGCCGGGACGCCGAACACTGAAGCTTTCTTT. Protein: CASAGTPNTEAFF.

In DNA, the CDR3 is TGTGCCAGCAGCTCTAACAGGGTACGGGATGAGCAGTTCTTC. Translated, it gives CASSSNRVRDEQFF. V is TRBV7-3 and J is TRBJ2-1, with a possible D match to TRBD1 (6 bases). This CDR3 is 14 amino acids long. Germline V CDR1 and CDR2: SGHTA, FQGTGA. Trimming took off 4 bases at V and 8 bases at J, with 15 bases between the two ends. The full variable domain, rest sourced from reference TRBV7-3 and TRBJ2-1, is GAGVSQTPSNKVTEKGKYVELRCDPISGHTALYWYRQSLGQGPEFLIYFQGTGAADDSGLPNDRFFAVRPEGSVSTLKIQRTERGDSAVYLCASSSNRVRDEQFFGPGTRLTVL.

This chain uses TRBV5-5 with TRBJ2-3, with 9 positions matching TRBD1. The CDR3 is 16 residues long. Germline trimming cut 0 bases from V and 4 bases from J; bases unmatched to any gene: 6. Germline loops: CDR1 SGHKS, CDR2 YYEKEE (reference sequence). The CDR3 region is CASSLEGTGPPDTQYF. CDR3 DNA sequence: TGTGCCAGCAGCTTGGAGGGGACAGGGCCCCCAGATACGCAGTATTTT.

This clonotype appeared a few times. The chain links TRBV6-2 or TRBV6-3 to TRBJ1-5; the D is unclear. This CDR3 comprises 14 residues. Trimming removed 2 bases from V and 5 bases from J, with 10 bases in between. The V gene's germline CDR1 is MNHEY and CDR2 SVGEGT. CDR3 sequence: CASSYKGWDQPQHF. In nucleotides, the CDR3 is TGTGCCAGCAGTTACAAGGGCTGGGATCAGCCCCAGCATTTT.

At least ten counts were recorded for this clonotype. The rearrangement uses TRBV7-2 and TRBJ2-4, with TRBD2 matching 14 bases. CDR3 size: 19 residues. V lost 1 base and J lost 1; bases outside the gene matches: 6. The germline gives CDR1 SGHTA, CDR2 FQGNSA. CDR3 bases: TGTGCCAGCAGCTTAGTGCCGACTAGCGGGGGGGCTGCCAAAAACATTCAGTACTTC. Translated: CASSLVPTSGGAAKNIQYF.

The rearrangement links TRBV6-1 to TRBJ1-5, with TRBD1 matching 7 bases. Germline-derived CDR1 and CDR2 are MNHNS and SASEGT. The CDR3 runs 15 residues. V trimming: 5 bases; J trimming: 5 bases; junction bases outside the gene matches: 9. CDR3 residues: CASSRTPTGDQPQHF. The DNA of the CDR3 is TGTGCCAGCAGTAGAACCCCTACAGGGGATCAGCCCCAGCATTTT.

Here the CDR3 reads CASSPLEALIGNTIYF. CDR3 bases: TGTGCCAGCAGTCCCCTCGAGGCCCTGATTGGAAACACCATATATTTT. This rearrangement joins TRBV7-9 to TRBJ1-3; unclear D gene. Germline lookup yields CDR1 SEHNR and CDR2 FQNEAQ (reference sequence). This CDR3 has 16 amino acids. V lost 6 bases to trimming and J lost 3 bases, with 18 bases between them.

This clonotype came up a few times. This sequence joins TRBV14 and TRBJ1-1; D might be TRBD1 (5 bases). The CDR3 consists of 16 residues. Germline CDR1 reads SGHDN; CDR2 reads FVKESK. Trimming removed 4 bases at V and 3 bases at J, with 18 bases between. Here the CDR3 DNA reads TGTGCCAGCAGCCTTTCCCGATCTTGGGGGTACACTGAAGCTTTCTTT. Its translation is CASSLSRSWGYTEAFF.

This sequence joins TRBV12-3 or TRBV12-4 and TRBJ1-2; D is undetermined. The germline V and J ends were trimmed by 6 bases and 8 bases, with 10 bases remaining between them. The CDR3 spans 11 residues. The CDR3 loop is CASSSPIGYTF. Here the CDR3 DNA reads TGTGCCAGCAGCTCCCCTATAGGCTACACCTTC.

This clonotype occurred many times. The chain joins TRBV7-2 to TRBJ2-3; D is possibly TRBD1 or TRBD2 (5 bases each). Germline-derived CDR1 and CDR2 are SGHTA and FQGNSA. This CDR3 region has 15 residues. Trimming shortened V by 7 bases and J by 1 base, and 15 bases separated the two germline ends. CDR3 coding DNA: TGTGCCAGCACCCCCTCGGGGCCGGGCACAGATACGCAGTATTTT. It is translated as CASTPSGPGTDTQYF.